The 15 T cell receptor beta chains listed next were all sequenced from one sample in a study of post-analysis software for immune sequencing data. General study points: Compared with controls, patients had more of roughly five TRBV segments, including TRBV5-6, TRBV5-1 and TRBV20-1.

Unique molecular identifiers tagged the TCR beta cDNA libraries. MiXCR, applied by TCRdb to the PCR reads, yields one record per CDR3 protein. Altogether fewer than 850,000 distinct CDR3 sequences are present, more than 45% being singletons, with the ten largest covering 4.9%. These receptors' antigens are unknown. Sequencing was done on a sample of blood. All receptors come from a girl between 10 and 17 years old with multiple sclerosis.

This clonotype has only one observation. The chain carries TRBV28 and TRBJ2-1; 7 positions agree with TRBD2. With V trimmed by 6 bases and J by 4 bases, 21 bases remained unmatched. The germline V gene encodes CDR1 MDHEN and CDR2 SYDVKM. This CDR3 has 19 residues. CDR3 DNA sequence: TGTGCCAGCAGCCCCGGCGGGCTAGCGGAGGCCTTCTCATACAATGAGCAGTTCTTC. Translation: CASSPGGLAEAFSYNEQFF.

The chain links TRBV29-1 to TRBJ2-5; TRBD2 matches at 11 bases. Matching the DNA end better, TRBJ2-7 makes the J call doubtful. The germline V gene has CDR1 SQVTM and CDR2 ANQGSEA. The CDR3 covers 14 residues. The CDR3 DNA is TGCAGCGTTGAAACACTAGCGGGGGCCTACGAGCAGTACTTC. Amino acid sequence: CSVETLAGAYEQYF.

V gene TRBV5-1 combines with J gene TRBJ2-3; 7 nucleotides agree with TRBD2. The CDR3 contains 16 residues. Trimming removed 0 bases from V and 3 bases from J; junction bases left unmatched: 7. Germline assignment: CDR1 SGHRS and CDR2 YFSETQ. For the CDR3, the DNA is TGCGCCAGCAGCTTGGAACAGTGGGAGGGGACAGATACGCAGTATTTT. As protein: CASSLEQWEGTDTQYF.

The V gene is TRBV11-2, the J gene TRBJ2-5; no clear D gene. The length of the CDR3 is 14 residues. Per germline, CDR1 SGHAT and CDR2 FQNNGV. V lost 1 base and J lost 2, with 8 bases in between. For the CDR3, the DNA is TGTGCCAGCAGCTTAGCCCCGTTACAAGAGACCCAGTACTTC. This translates into CASSLAPLQETQYF.

This clonotype was seen more than once but under ten times. The rearrangement links TRBV20-1 to TRBJ2-5, with 8 bases matching TRBD1. Germline CDR1 and CDR2: DFQATT and SNEGSKA (reference sequence). The CDR3 consists of 15 residues. V was pared by 6 bases and J by 3 bases, with 12 bases of the junction left unmatched. The CDR3 loop reads CSAPRPTGAKETQYF. The CDR3, as DNA: TGCAGTGCACCACGACCGACAGGGGCAAAAGAGACCCAGTACTTC.

This clonotype was seen only a few times. The chain is built from TRBV20-1 and TRBJ2-3; D call uncertain. V was pared by 0 bases and J by 3 bases, with 13 bases between. The CDR3 covers 15 residues. CDR1 DFQATT and CDR2 SNEGSKA come from the germline V gene (reference sequence). The CDR3 is CSARDFQSATDTQYF. In DNA form, the CDR3 reads TGCAGTGCTAGAGATTTCCAGTCCGCGACAGATACGCAGTATTTT.

The chain couples TRBV29-1 to TRBJ2-7, with a weak D call TRBD2 (5 bases). Germline assignment: CDR1 SQVTM and CDR2 ANQGSEA. Trimming pared 1 base from V and 0 bases from J, leaving 13 bases between. This CDR3 has 15 residues. Written as DNA, the CDR3 is TGCAGCGTTGAAGGGACTGGCGAAACCTCCTACGAGCAGTACTTC. Its translation: CSVEGTGETSYEQYF.

The count of this clonotype is one. The chain employs TRBV3-1 and TRBJ2-1, with TRBD2 matching over 7 bases. CDR1 is LGHDT, CDR2 YNNKEL, per germline (reference sequence). The junction had 14 bases not matched to a gene; V was cut back by 6 bases and J by 9 bases. The CDR3 is 15 amino acids. CDR3 sequence (DNA): TGTGCCAGCAGTCGGTCACAAACTAGCGTGGGTGAGCAGTTCTTC. Encoded protein: CASSRSQTSVGEQFF.

The V call is TRBV9, the J call TRBJ2-1, with unresolved D. Trimming pared 3 bases from V and 8 bases from J, leaving 9 bases between. This CDR3 contains 12 residues. Per germline, CDR1 SGDLS and CDR2 YYNGEE. This CDR3 reads CASSAAFDEQFF. In DNA, the CDR3 is TGTGCCAGCAGCGCCGCCTTCGATGAGCAGTTCTTC.

V usage is TRBV20-1 and J usage is TRBJ2-7; D might be TRBD1 (5 bases). Between the trimmed V and J ends, which lost 8 bases and 0 bases, there was a span of 17 bases. The CDR3 totals 14 residues. In germline, CDR1 is DFQATT, CDR2 SNEGSKA (reference sequence). CDR3 coding DNA: TGCAGTTCCCACTGGGCAGGGAACTCCTACGAGCAGTACTTC. Its protein is CSSHWAGNSYEQYF.

There are a few counts of this clonotype. V is TRBV14 and J is TRBJ1-2, with unresolved D. Trimming took 4 bases from V and 3 from J, leaving 12 bases between them. The CDR3 totals 14 residues. Germline lookup yields CDR1 SGHDN and CDR2 FVKESK. CDR3 amino acids: CASSPLDEDYGYTF. The CDR3 nucleotides read TGTGCCAGCAGCCCCCTAGACGAGGACTATGGCTACACCTTC.

This clonotype was counted only a few times. The V call is TRBV4-3, the J call TRBJ2-1; 8 nucleotides align to TRBD2. The CDR3 covers 17 residues. The J segment lost 0 bases and the V segment lost 0 bases, leaving 4 bases of the junction unmatched. CDR1 is LGHNA and CDR2 is YSLEER in the germline V gene. Here the CDR3 DNA reads TGCGCCAGCAGCCAAGATCCGGGGACTAGCTCCTACAATGAGCAGTTCTTC. As protein: CASSQDPGTSSYNEQFF.

V usage is TRBV5-1 and J usage is TRBJ1-1; 8 bases line up with TRBD1. Germline CDR1 is SGHRS and CDR2 is YFSETQ. V was pared by 0 bases and J by 6 bases, with 19 bases of the junction left unmatched. The CDR3 extends over 19 amino acids. The CDR3 spells CASSLVGQGSRNPNAEAFF. For the CDR3, the DNA is TGCGCCAGCAGCTTGGTAGGACAGGGTTCCAGAAACCCAAACGCTGAAGCTTTCTTT.

A remark on this clonotype: A junction boundary mismatches the germline segment, possibly from a read error. V gene TRBV10-3 combines with J gene TRBJ2-1; D may match TRBD1 or TRBD2 (6 bases each). CDR1 and CDR2 (germline): ENHRY, SYGVKD. The CDR3 has 19 residues. CDR3 nucleotides: TGTGCCATCAGCGAGTCGGGGGTAGCGAGGGACACCTCCTACAATGAGCAGTTCTTC. Its protein product is CAISESGVARDTSYNEQFF.

This chain joins TRBV20-1 and TRBJ2-5; no reliable D call. The assigned J gene may be wrong: the sequence end matches TRBJ2-7 better. From germline, CDR1 is DFQATT and CDR2 SNEGSKA (reference sequence). This CDR3 contains 11 residues. CDR3 bases: TGCAGTGCTAGAGATCTCGGCGAGCAGTACTTC. Translated, it gives CSARDLGEQYF.